The 2 T cell receptor beta chains below come from one sample, sequenced in a study of shared clonotypes between healthy human individuals. The table came from immunoSEQ multiplex PCR; TCRdb's copy has only in-frame clones and leaves some out. The repertoire holds over a million clones, with about 77% as singletons. The sample taken for sequencing was memory CD4+ T cells sorted from blood. Subset given: CD45RA-negative fraction. The receptors derive from a man between 18 and 29 years old in good health.

The CDR3 region is CASSLAGTSGTSPGFF. The CDR3 DNA reads TGTGCCAGCAGCTTAGCGGGTACTAGCGGGACCTCACCGGGGTTCTTC. The genes are TRBV7-9 and TRBJ2-1; 10 bases are shared with TRBD2. V was clipped by 0 bases and J by 15 bases; unmatched bases: 14. The CDR3 sequence is 16 residues long. Germline CDR1 is SEHNR and CDR2 is FQNEAQ (reference sequence). The whole variable domain, filled in from reference TRBV7-9 and TRBJ2-1, reads DTGVSQNPRHKITKRGQNVTFRCDPISEHNRLYWYRQTLGQGPEFLTYFQNEAQLEKSRLLSDRFSAERPKGSFSTLEIQRTEQGDSAMYLCASSLAGTSGTSPGFFGPGTRLTVL.

The chain recombines TRBV18 with TRBJ1-2; possible D gene TRBD1, 6 bases. From germline, CDR1 is KGHSH and CDR2 LQKENI. This CDR3 comprises 14 residues. V lost 1 base to trimming and J lost 3 bases, with 9 bases between them. CDR3 sequence reads: CASSPRGGDYGYTF. The CDR3 DNA is TGTGCCAGCTCACCACGGGGGGGCGACTATGGCTACACCTTC.